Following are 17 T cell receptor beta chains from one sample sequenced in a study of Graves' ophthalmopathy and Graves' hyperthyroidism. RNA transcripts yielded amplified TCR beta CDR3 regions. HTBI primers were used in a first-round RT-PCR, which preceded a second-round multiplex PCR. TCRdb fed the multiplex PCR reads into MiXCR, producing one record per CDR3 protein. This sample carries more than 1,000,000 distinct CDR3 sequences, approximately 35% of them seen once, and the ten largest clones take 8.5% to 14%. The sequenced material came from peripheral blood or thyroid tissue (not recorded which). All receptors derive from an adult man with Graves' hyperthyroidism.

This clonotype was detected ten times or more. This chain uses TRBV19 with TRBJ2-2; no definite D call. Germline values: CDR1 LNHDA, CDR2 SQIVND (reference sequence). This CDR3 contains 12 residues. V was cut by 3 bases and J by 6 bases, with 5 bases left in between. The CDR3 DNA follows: TGTGCCAGTAGTATGCGCTCCGGGGAGCTGTTTTTT. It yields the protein CASSMRSGELFF.

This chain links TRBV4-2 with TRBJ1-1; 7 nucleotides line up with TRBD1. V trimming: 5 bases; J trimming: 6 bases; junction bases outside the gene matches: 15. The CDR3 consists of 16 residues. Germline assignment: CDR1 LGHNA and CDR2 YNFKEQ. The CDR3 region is CASSNRGRGGGPEAFF. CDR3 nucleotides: TGTGCCAGCAGCAATAGGGGGCGAGGGGGGGGGCCTGAAGCTTTCTTT.

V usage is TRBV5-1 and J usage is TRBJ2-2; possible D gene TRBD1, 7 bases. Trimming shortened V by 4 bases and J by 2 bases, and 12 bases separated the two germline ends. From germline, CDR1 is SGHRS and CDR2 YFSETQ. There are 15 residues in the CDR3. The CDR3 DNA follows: TGCGCCAGCAGCGCGGGACAGCCTAACACCGGGGAGCTGTTTTTT. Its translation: CASSAGQPNTGELFF.

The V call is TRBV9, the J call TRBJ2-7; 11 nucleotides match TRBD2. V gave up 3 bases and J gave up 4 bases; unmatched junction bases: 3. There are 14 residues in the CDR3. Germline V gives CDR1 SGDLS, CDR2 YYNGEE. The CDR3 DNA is TGTGCCAGCAGCGCCCTAGCGGGAGGTTACGAGCAGTACTTC. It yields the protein CASSALAGGYEQYF. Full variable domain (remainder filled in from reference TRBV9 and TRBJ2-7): DSGVTQTPKHLITATGQRVTLRCSPRSGDLSVYWYQQSLDQGLQFLIQYYNGEERAKGNILERFSAQQFPDLHSELNLSSLELGDSALYFCASSALAGGYEQYFGPGTRLTVT.

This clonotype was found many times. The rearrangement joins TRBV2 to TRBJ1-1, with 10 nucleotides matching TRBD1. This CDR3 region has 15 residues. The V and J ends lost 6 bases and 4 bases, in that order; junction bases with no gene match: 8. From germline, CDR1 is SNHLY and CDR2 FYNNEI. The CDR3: CASSKEGQGGTEAFF. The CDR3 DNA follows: TGTGCCAGCAGCAAGGAAGGACAGGGGGGCACTGAAGCTTTCTTT.

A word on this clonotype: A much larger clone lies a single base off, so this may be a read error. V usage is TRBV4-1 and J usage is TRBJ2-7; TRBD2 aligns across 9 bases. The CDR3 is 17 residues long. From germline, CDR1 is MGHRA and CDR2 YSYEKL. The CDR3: CASSQDNRLAGSDELYF. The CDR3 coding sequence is TGCGCCAGCAGCCAAGATAATCGGCTAGCGGGAAGCGACGAGCTGTACTTC.

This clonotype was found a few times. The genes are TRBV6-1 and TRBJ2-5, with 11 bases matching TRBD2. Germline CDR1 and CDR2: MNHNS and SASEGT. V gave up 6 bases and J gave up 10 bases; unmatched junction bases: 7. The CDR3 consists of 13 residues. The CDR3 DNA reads TGTGCCAGCAGGGGACTAGCGGCCACTATCCAGTACTTC. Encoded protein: CASRGLAATIQYF.

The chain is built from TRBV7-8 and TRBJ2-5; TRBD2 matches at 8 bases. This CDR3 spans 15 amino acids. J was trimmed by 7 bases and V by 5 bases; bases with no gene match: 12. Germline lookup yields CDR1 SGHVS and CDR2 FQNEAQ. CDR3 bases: TGTGCCAGCAGCCATCACCTAGCGGGCCAGGGGACCCAGTACTTC. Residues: CASSHHLAGQGTQYF.

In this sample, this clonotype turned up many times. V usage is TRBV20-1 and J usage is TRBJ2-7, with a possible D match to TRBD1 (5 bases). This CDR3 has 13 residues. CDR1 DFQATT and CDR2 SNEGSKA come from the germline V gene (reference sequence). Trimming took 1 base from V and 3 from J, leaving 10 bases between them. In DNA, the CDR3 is TGCAGTGCTAGAGTTCCAGGGAACTACGAGCAGTACTTC. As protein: CSARVPGNYEQYF.

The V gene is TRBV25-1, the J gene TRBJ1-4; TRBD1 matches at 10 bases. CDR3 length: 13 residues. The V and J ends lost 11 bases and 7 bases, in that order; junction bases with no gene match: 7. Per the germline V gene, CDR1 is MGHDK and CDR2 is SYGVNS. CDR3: CAGRGTGAEKLFF. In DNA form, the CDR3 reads TGTGCCGGGCGAGGGACAGGGGCTGAAAAACTGTTTTTT.

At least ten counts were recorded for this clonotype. CDR3 DNA: TGTGCCAGCAACAGACAGGGCGCGACTGAAGCTTTCTTT. Encoded protein: CASNRQGATEAFF. V usage is TRBV11-2 and J usage is TRBJ1-1, with 7 bases fitting TRBD1. V trimming: 7 bases; J trimming: 5 bases; junction bases outside the gene matches: 7. The CDR3 contains 13 residues. Germline-derived CDR1 and CDR2 are SGHAT and FQNNGV. The entire variable domain, with the rest obtained from reference TRBV11-2 and TRBJ1-1, is as follows: EAGVAQSPRYKIIEKRQSVAFWCNPISGHATLYWYQQILGQGPKLLIQFQNNGVVDDSQLPKDRFSAERLKGVDSTLKIQPAKLEDSAVYLCASNRQGATEAFFGQGTRLTVV.

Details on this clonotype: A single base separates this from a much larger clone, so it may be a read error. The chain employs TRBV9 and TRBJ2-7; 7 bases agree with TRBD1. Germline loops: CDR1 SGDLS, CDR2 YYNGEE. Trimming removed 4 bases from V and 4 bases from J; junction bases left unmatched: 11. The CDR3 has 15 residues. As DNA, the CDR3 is TGTGCCAGCAGCTTAGAACAGGGGTTTGGTTACGAGCAGTACTTC. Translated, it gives CASSLEQGFGYEQYF.

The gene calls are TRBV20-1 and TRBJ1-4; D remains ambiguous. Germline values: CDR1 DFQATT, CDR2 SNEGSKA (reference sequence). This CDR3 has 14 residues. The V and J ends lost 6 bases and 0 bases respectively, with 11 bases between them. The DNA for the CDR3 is TGCAGTGCCACTGACCCAACAACTAATGAAAAACTGTTTTTT. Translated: CSATDPTTNEKLFF.

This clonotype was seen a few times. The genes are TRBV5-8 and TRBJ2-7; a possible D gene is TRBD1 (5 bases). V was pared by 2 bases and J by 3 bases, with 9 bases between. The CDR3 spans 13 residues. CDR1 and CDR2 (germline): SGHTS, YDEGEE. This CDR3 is CASSFQGNYEQYF. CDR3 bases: TGTGCCAGCAGCTTTCAGGGTAACTACGAGCAGTACTTC.

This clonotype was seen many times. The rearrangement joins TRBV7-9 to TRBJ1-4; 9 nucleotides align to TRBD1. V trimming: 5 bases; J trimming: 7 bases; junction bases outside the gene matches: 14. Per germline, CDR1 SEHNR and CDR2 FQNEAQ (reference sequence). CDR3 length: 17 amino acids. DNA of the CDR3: TGTGCCAGCAGCGGATACCGGGACAGGGAAGGTGGTGAAAAACTGTTTTTT. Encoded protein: CASSGYRDREGGEKLFF. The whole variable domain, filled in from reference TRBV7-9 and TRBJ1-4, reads DTGVSQNPRHKITKRGQNVTFRCDPISEHNRLYWYRQTLGQGPEFLTYFQNEAQLEKSRLLSDRFSAERPKGSFSTLEIQRTEQGDSAMYLCASSGYRDREGGEKLFFGSGTQLSVL.

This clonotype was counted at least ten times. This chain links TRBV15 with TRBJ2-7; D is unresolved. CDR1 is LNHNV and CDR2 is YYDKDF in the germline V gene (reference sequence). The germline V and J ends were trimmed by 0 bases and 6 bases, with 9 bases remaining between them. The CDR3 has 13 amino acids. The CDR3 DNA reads TGTGCCACCAGCAGAGATCCGCTGGGCGAGCAGTACTTC. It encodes CATSRDPLGEQYF.

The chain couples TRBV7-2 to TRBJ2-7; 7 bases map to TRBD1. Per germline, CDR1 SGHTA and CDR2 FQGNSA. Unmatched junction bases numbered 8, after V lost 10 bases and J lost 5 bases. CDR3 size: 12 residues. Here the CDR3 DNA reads TGTACCACCTTCGACAGGGTCAACGAGCAGTACTTC. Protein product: CTTFDRVNEQYF.